The clone carrying this TCR beta chain was counted a few times. Its antigen is as yet unknown. Measured with immunoSEQ multiplex PCR; TCRdb has only the in-frame clones, and not every one. This table has about 2.1 million clones, approximately 92% appearing once. The data belong to a study of shared clonotypes between healthy human individuals. From germline, CDR1 is GTSNPN and CDR2 SVGIG (reference sequence). Trimming removed 5 bases from V and 5 bases from J, with 12 bases in between. The CDR3 is 12 amino acids. Overall study findings and caveats: Despite large depth, sorted-subset datasets appeared incompletely sequenced.

Only CD45RO-negative cells positively selected for CCR7 counted as naive CD8 cells, so terminally differentiated effector memory CD45RA+ cells were excluded. The origin of this receptor is a man aged 18 to 29 in good health. Some clones in this sample may be carry-over from other donors' samples. The chain employs TRBV30 and TRBJ1-1; D is ambiguous. The sample comprised naive CD8+ T cells from PBMCs. CDR3 sequence reads: CAWGNKGTEAFF. CDR3 DNA: TGTGCCTGGGGTAACAAGGGAACTGAAGCTTTCTTT.